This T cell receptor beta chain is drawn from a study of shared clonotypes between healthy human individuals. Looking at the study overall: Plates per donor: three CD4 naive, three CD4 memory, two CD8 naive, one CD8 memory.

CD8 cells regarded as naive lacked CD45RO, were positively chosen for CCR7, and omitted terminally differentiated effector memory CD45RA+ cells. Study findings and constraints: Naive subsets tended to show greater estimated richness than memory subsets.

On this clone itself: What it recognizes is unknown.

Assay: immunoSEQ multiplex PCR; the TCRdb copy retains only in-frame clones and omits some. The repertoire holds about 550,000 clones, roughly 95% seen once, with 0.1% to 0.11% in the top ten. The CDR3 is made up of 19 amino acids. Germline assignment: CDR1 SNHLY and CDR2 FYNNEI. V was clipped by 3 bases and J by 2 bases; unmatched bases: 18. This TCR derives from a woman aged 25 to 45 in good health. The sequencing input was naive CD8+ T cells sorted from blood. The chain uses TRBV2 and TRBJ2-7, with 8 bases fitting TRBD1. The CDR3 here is CASSDKQGVQRSVTYEQYF. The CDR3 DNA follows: TGTGCCAGCAGTGATAAACAGGGGGTCCAAAGGAGTGTTACCTACGAGCAGTACTTC.